These 25 T cell receptor beta chains share one sample of origin, sequenced in a study of blood T cell repertoires in COVID-19. TCRdb's table, derived via immunoSEQ multiplex PCR, lists solely in-frame clones and lacks some. The repertoire has more than 200,000 clones, approximately 81% of them found once; the top ten carry over 9.5%. Sequenced sample: peripheral blood. These receptors were taken from a woman aged 80 or over with COVID-19, enrolled during active disease.

The gene calls are TRBV7-8 and TRBJ1-1; D remains ambiguous. In germline, CDR1 is SGHVS, CDR2 FQNEAQ. The CDR3 has 15 amino acids. Trimming pared 5 bases from V and 11 bases from J, leaving 24 bases between. Written as DNA, the CDR3 is TGTGCCAGCAGCGTTTCGCTTGATGTAAAGGGAGACGCTTTCTTT. Its protein is CASSVSLDVKGDAFF.

This chain uses TRBV18 with TRBJ1-3; D remains ambiguous. The CDR3 length is 15 residues. The V end lost 4 bases, the J end lost 4 bases, and 14 bases lay between the germline ends. Germline-derived CDR1 and CDR2 are KGHSH and LQKENI. CDR3 region: CASSHPEGLGNTIYF. Written as DNA, the CDR3 is TGTGCCAGCTCACACCCGGAGGGTTTGGGAAACACCATATATTTT.

CDR3 bases: TGTGCCAGCAGTCCGGCGGGCGGGCAGCCCCAGCATTTT. Amino acid sequence: CASSPAGGQPQHF. The chain uses TRBV12-3 or TRBV12-4 and TRBJ1-5; D call uncertain. The CDR3 length is 13 residues. V was shortened by 5 bases and J by 7 bases, with 12 bases between the two germline ends.

The chain recombines TRBV11-3 with TRBJ2-7; D is undetermined. The CDR3 length is 16 residues. Germline values: CDR1 SGHNT, CDR2 YENEEA. V lost 1 base to trimming and J lost 5 bases, with 18 bases between them. For the CDR3, the DNA is TGTGCCAGCAGCTTAGGGGTCACCTCTCACCAGGACGAGCAGTACTTC. Translation gives CASSLGVTSHQDEQYF.

This clone is a singleton in its sample. This sequence joins TRBV3-1 (or the pseudogene TRBV3-2) and TRBJ2-1, with 10 positions matching TRBD2. This CDR3 is built from 16 residues. The V segment lost 2 bases and the J segment 5 bases; nucleotides outside the gene matches: 6. Germline values: CDR1 LGHDT, CDR2 YNNKEL (reference sequence). CDR3: CASSQPRTSGDNEQFF. In DNA form, the CDR3 reads TGTGCCAGCAGCCAACCTAGGACTAGCGGAGACAATGAGCAGTTCTTC.

V and J are TRBV28 and TRBJ1-1, with D possibly matching TRBD1 (5 bases). The CDR3 length is 15 residues. Trimming took off 4 bases at V and 3 bases at J, with 15 bases between the two ends. CDR1 is MDHEN and CDR2 is SYDVKM in the germline V gene. This CDR3 reads CASSSLGTGDTEAFF. CDR3 nucleotide sequence: TGTGCCAGCAGTTCACTAGGGACGGGGGACACTGAAGCTTTCTTT.

CDR3 nucleotides: TGTGCCAGCAGTTTCGGGGGGAACACCATATATTTT. Translating gives CASSFGGNTIYF. The J gene is TRBJ1-3, the V gene TRBV7-2, with D tentatively TRBD1 (5 bases). CDR1 is SGHTA, CDR2 FQGNSA, per germline. With 6 bases removed from V and 7 bases from J, the gap between germline ends came to 10 bases. This CDR3 is built from 12 residues.

V gene TRBV7-2 combines with J gene TRBJ1-2, with D possibly TRBD1 on 5 matching bases. The CDR3 consists of 15 residues. V was clipped by 4 bases and J by 8 bases, with 20 bases between them. Germline CDR1 and CDR2: SGHTA and FQGNSA. This chain's CDR3 is CASSSTEGLGEGYTF. Written as DNA, the CDR3 is TGTGCCAGCAGCTCTACAGAGGGACTCGGGGAGGGCTACACCTTC.

The chain links TRBV3-1 (or the pseudogene TRBV3-2) to TRBJ1-2, with D perhaps matching TRBD1 (6 bases). Germline values: CDR1 LGHDT, CDR2 YNNKEL (reference sequence). V lost 0 bases and J lost 4, with 12 bases in between. This CDR3 contains 15 residues. CDR3 amino acids: CASSQDAAGVYGYTF. CDR3 nucleotides: TGTGCCAGCAGCCAAGATGCGGCAGGGGTCTATGGCTACACCTTC.

This clone was seen once. This chain links TRBV5-1 with TRBJ2-5, with a tentative D call TRBD2 (6 bases). This CDR3 spans 15 amino acids. Germline-derived CDR1 and CDR2 are SGHRS and YFSETQ. Trimming took 2 bases from V and 7 from J, leaving 18 bases between them. The CDR3 sequence is CASSLLVGGQGTQYF. CDR3 nucleotide sequence: TGCGCCAGCAGCTTACTCGTGGGAGGTCAGGGGACCCAGTACTTC. Variable domain in full (rest from reference TRBV5-1 and TRBJ2-5): KAGVTQTPRYLIKTRGQQVTLSCSPISGHRSVSWYQQTPGQGLQFLFEYFSETQRNKGNFPGRFSGRQFSNSRSEMNVSTLELGDSALYLCASSLLVGGQGTQYFGPGTRLLVL.

This clone was found a few times. V is TRBV12-3 or TRBV12-4 and J is TRBJ2-1; D ambiguous. The V and J ends lost 6 bases and 4 bases respectively, with 4 bases between them. The CDR3 covers 11 residues. DNA for the CDR3: TGTGCCAGCAGCCAGTACAATGAGCAGTTCTTC. Its translation is CASSQYNEQFF.

The V and J genes are TRBV6-6 and TRBJ1-5; 8 nucleotides align to TRBD1. V shed 5 bases, J shed 9 bases, and the junction held 6 bases outside the gene matches. Germline loops: CDR1 MNHNY, CDR2 SVGAGI (reference sequence). The CDR3 is 13 amino acids. The CDR3 spells CASSPDRVRPQHF. CDR3 sequence (DNA): TGTGCCAGCAGTCCGGACAGGGTTAGGCCCCAGCATTTT.

The chain combines TRBV20-1 with TRBJ2-7, with D tentatively TRBD2 (6 bases). The germline CDR1 and CDR2 sequences are DFQATT and SNEGSKA (reference sequence). V dropped 0 bases and J dropped 10 bases, with 10 bases sitting between them. There are 11 residues in the CDR3. CDR3: CSARDPRGQYF. For the CDR3, the DNA is TGCAGTGCTAGAGATCCGCGGGGACAGTACTTC.

The chain links TRBV27 to TRBJ2-1; 8 positions agree with TRBD2. From germline, CDR1 is MNHEY and CDR2 SMNVEV (reference sequence). The CDR3 has 16 amino acids. V lost 5 bases and J lost 7; bases outside the gene matches: 13. CDR3 residues: CASSPQGGSGVNEQFF. The CDR3 nucleotides read TGTGCCAGCAGTCCCCAGGGTGGTAGCGGGGTGAATGAGCAGTTCTTC.

This rearrangement joins TRBV7-2 to TRBJ1-3; tentative D call: TRBD1 (6 bases). CDR3 length: 16 residues. The V and J ends lost 1 base and 2 bases respectively, with 12 bases between them. Germline CDR1 SGHTA, CDR2 FQGNSA. CDR3 protein: CASSLGTGFTGNTIYF. The CDR3, as DNA: TGTGCCAGCAGCTTAGGAACAGGGTTCACTGGAAACACCATATATTTT.

The chain combines TRBV10-1 with TRBJ1-3; 11 nucleotides line up with TRBD1. Trimming removed 2 bases from V and 0 bases from J; junction bases left unmatched: 24. The CDR3 covers 24 residues. Germline V gives CDR1 WNHNN, CDR2 SYGVQD (reference sequence). CDR3 in DNA: TGCGCCAGCAGTGAGAAAGGGCAAGTCTGTAACATTGTGGGGACAGGGGGCTCTGGAAACACCATATATTTT. Amino acid sequence: CASSEKGQVCNIVGTGGSGNTIYF.

V usage is TRBV18 and J usage is TRBJ1-5; no definite D call. Trimming took 3 bases from V and 3 from J, leaving 6 bases between them. Germline CDR1 and CDR2: KGHSH and LQKENI. The CDR3 consists of 13 residues. The CDR3 DNA is TGTGCCAGCTCACCGGGCAACAATCAGCCCCAGCATTTT. Its translation is CASSPGNNQPQHF. Filled out from reference TRBV18 and TRBJ1-5, the complete variable domain reads NAGVMQNPRHLVRRRGQEARLRCSPMKGHSHVYWYRQLPEEGLKFMVYLQKENIIDESGMPKERFSAEFPKEGPSILRIQQVVRGDSAAYFCASSPGNNQPQHFGDGTRLSIL.

This rearrangement joins TRBV2 to TRBJ1-6; D ambiguous. Trimming stripped 5 bases from V and 7 bases from J, with 12 bases between. Germline assignment: CDR1 SNHLY and CDR2 FYNNEI. This CDR3 region has 14 residues. CDR3 sequence: CASSIDFGNSPLHF. The CDR3 DNA follows: TGTGCCAGCAGTATCGACTTCGGGAATTCACCCCTCCACTTT.

This rearrangement joins TRBV19 to TRBJ1-5, with D possibly matching TRBD1 (6 bases). Germline V lookup: CDR1 LNHDA, CDR2 SQIVND (reference sequence). There are 15 residues in the CDR3. V was shortened by 7 bases and J by 2 bases, with 15 bases between the two germline ends. The CDR3 sequence: CASTPITGRNQPQHF. The CDR3 nucleotides are TGTGCCAGTACCCCGATCACAGGGCGCAATCAGCCCCAGCATTTT.

This chain links TRBV3-1 (or the pseudogene TRBV3-2) with TRBJ2-2; 9 nucleotides align to TRBD2. Germline V gene data show CDR1 as LGHDT and CDR2 as YNNKEL (reference sequence). The CDR3 consists of 15 residues. The V gene end was trimmed by 5 bases and the J gene end by 6 bases; junction bases not matched to a gene: 7. CDR3 in DNA: TGTGCCAGCAGCGCCGGGACTAGCAACCCCGGGGAGCTGTTTTTT. This translates into CASSAGTSNPGELFF.

This clone has only a few counts. At one end, the junction sequence differs from germline, possibly due to a read error. This rearrangement joins TRBV19 to TRBJ1-4; D is undetermined. The CDR3 is 14 residues long. In germline, CDR1 is LNHDA, CDR2 SQIVND (reference sequence). Written as DNA, the CDR3 is TGTGCCAGTAGTACCGGATCGGTCCCTCGGGAGAAGATTTTT. Translating gives CASSTGSVPREKIF.

The chain links TRBV19 to TRBJ1-1, with D perhaps TRBD1 (6 bases). V was cut by 2 bases and J by 1 base, with 8 bases left in between. CDR3 length: 14 amino acids. Per the germline V gene, CDR1 is LNHDA and CDR2 is SQIVND (reference sequence). The CDR3 coding sequence is TGTGCCAGTAGTATATTGGGGGCGAACACTGAAGCTTTCTTT. This encodes CASSILGANTEAFF. Complete variable domain (other parts from reference TRBV19 and TRBJ1-1): DGGITQSPKYLFRKEGQNVTLSCEQNLNHDAMYWYRQDPGQGLRLIYYSQIVNDFQKGDIAEGYSVSREKKESFPLTVTSAQKNPTAFYLCASSILGANTEAFFGQGTRLTVV.

The V and J genes are TRBV3-1 (or the pseudogene TRBV3-2) and TRBJ2-1; D unclear. The CDR3 contains 12 residues. CDR1 is LGHDT and CDR2 is YNNKEL in the germline V gene (reference sequence). The V end lost 0 bases, the J end lost 15 bases, and 12 bases lay between the germline ends. The CDR3 reads CASSQDRNSPFF. CDR3 sequence (DNA): TGTGCCAGCAGCCAAGATCGTAACTCTCCGTTCTTC.

This clone was recorded a few times. The chain has TRBV29-1 and TRBJ1-1, with D uncertain. The V end was cut by 7 bases, the J end by 1 base, with 4 bases between. CDR1 and CDR2 (germline): SQVTM, ANQGSEA. The CDR3 runs 10 residues. CDR3 in amino acids: CSGRNTEAFF. CDR3 sequence (DNA): TGCAGCGGGAGGAACACTGAAGCTTTCTTT.

This clone has just one count. The chain couples TRBV2 to TRBJ2-3; the D is unclear. This CDR3 is built from 14 residues. The ends were cut back, 2 bases at V and 2 bases at J, with 8 bases in the middle. Germline CDR1 and CDR2: SNHLY and FYNNEI. CDR3 sequence: CASSEMSPTDTQYF. The DNA of the CDR3 is TGTGCCAGCAGTGAAATGAGCCCCACAGATACGCAGTATTTT.